These 30 T cell receptor beta chains originate from one sample sequenced in a study of identifying expanded T cells in peripheral blood (dated by TCRdb to about 2019). Libraries were constructed by the immunoSEQ multiplex PCR assay. TCRdb carries this immuneACCESS record with in-frame sequences only. Its versions omit some clonotypes, under half of them owing to an unresolved V gene in the studies checked, with the rest unexplained. This sample comprises under 100,000 clones, about 87% of them detected only once. The top ten clones comprise 7.3% of the sample. Material: blood. The source is a person aged 18-69 years in good health.

The genes are TRBV14 and TRBJ2-5; D not resolved. The CDR3 sequence is 15 residues long. The germline gives CDR1 SGHDN, CDR2 FVKESK. Trimming cost V 0 bases and J 5 bases, with 13 bases left between them. CDR3 nucleotide sequence: TGTGCCAGCAGCCAAGAGCTAGGACGGTCGGAGACCCAGTACTTC. Its translation: CASSQELGRSETQYF.

The chain recombines TRBV7-2 with TRBJ2-6; TRBD1 is a possible D gene (5 bases). Germline V lookup: CDR1 SGHTA, CDR2 FQGNSA. The V and J ends lost 5 bases and 1 base respectively, with 12 bases between them. The CDR3 is 16 residues long. In nucleotides, the CDR3 is TGTGCCAGCAGCCCGCGGACAACGTCTGGGGCCAACGTCCTGACTTTC. This translates into CASSPRTTSGANVLTF.

V and J are TRBV9 and TRBJ2-3; 13 bases are shared with TRBD2. Germline values: CDR1 SGDLS, CDR2 YYNGEE. Germline trimming cut 3 bases from V and 4 bases from J; bases unmatched to any gene: 2. This CDR3 has 15 residues. CDR3 nucleotides: TGTGCCAGCAGCGAGACTAGCGGGGGGTCAGATACGCAGTATTTT. Amino acid sequence: CASSETSGGSDTQYF.

CDR3 nucleotides: TGTGCCAGCAGTGATTTAGGGGGTGGTACTGAAGCTTTCTTT. The encoded protein is CASSDLGGGTEAFF. The V gene is TRBV6-1, the J gene TRBJ1-1; D possibly corresponds to TRBD1 (6 bases). The V and J ends lost 3 bases and 5 bases respectively, with 13 bases between them. The CDR3 is 14 amino acids. Germline values: CDR1 MNHNS, CDR2 SASEGT.

This rearrangement joins TRBV30 to TRBJ1-2; weak D call: TRBD1 (5 bases). V dropped 4 bases and J dropped 5 bases, with 17 bases sitting between them. The CDR3 totals 14 residues. Germline CDR1 and CDR2: GTSNPN and SVGIG (reference sequence). CDR3 residues: CAWNEGPVSYGYTF. The CDR3 DNA reads as TGTGCCTGGAACGAGGGGCCAGTAAGTTATGGCTACACCTTC.

V and J are TRBV5-1 and TRBJ2-5, with 8 bases that match TRBD1. J gave up 5 bases and V 4 bases, and 13 bases lay outside the gene matches. Germline-derived CDR1 and CDR2 are SGHRS and YFSETQ. This CDR3 comprises 16 residues. As DNA, the CDR3 is TGCGCCAGCAGCCTGGAACCCCGAAGACAGGGGGAGACCCAGTACTTC. This codes for CASSLEPRRQGETQYF. Full variable domain (outside the CDR3, taken from reference TRBV5-1 and TRBJ2-5): KAGVTQTPRYLIKTRGQQVTLSCSPISGHRSVSWYQQTPGQGLQFLFEYFSETQRNKGNFPGRFSGRQFSNSRSEMNVSTLELGDSALYLCASSLEPRRQGETQYFGPGTRLLVL.

J is TRBJ2-7 and V is TRBV27; unclear D gene. V lost 0 bases to trimming and J lost 6 bases, with 18 bases between them. Germline V CDR1 and CDR2: MNHEY, SMNVEV (reference sequence). This CDR3 has 16 residues. The chain's CDR3 is CASSLSVGQIRIEQYF. As DNA, the CDR3 is TGTGCCAGCAGTTTATCTGTTGGGCAGATTCGCATCGAGCAGTACTTC.

The CDR3 sequence: CASSDIELGTGEKLFF. The CDR3 DNA is TGTGCCAGCAGTGACATCGAATTAGGGACGGGTGAAAAACTGTTTTTT. The rearrangement links TRBV2 to TRBJ1-4; D is possibly TRBD1 (5 bases). Between the trimmed V and J ends, which lost 3 bases and 7 bases, there was a span of 18 bases. The CDR3 consists of 16 residues. Looked up from germline, CDR1 is SNHLY and CDR2 is FYNNEI.

This sequence joins TRBV7-6 and TRBJ2-2; D perhaps matches TRBD1 (5 bases). V was trimmed by 1 base and J by 3 bases, leaving 12 bases between them. This CDR3 comprises 16 residues. Germline CDR1 and CDR2: SGHVS and FNYEAQ. The CDR3 spells CASSLGGGLYTGELFF. DNA for the CDR3: TGTGCCAGCAGCTTAGGGGGCGGCTTATACACCGGGGAGCTGTTTTTT.

The chain is built from TRBV25-1 and TRBJ2-2, with D hard to call. CDR1 and CDR2 (germline): MGHDK, SYGVNS. Between the trimmed V and J ends, which lost 2 bases and 2 bases, there was a span of 9 bases. This CDR3 region has 15 residues. The CDR3 region has the DNA TGTGCCAGCAGTGAAGGACGGATAAACACCGGGGAGCTGTTTTTT. It is translated as CASSEGRINTGELFF.

CDR3 coding DNA: TGTGCCTACGGGACCAGGGCTCCCTCCTACGAGCAGTACTTC. Amino acids: CAYGTRAPSYEQYF. The genes are TRBV30 and TRBJ2-7; perhaps D is TRBD1 or TRBD2 (5 bases each). The V and J ends lost 7 bases and 0 bases respectively, with 16 bases between them. Germline CDR1 and CDR2: GTSNPN and SVGIG (reference sequence). The CDR3 has 14 residues.

The CDR3 region has the DNA TGTGCCAGCTCCCTCGGAGGCCGGGACTATGGCTACACCTTC. Translation gives CASSLGGRDYGYTF. V and J are TRBV18 and TRBJ1-2; D ambiguous. CDR3 length: 14 amino acids. Trimming left V 6 bases short and J 3 bases short, with 14 bases between. Per germline, CDR1 KGHSH and CDR2 LQKENI.

The gene calls are TRBV19 and TRBJ1-2; 7 bases are a match to TRBD1. The CDR3 has 11 amino acids. After removal of 9 bases from V and 6 bases from J, the junction contained 4 bases not matched to a gene. CDR1 is LNHDA and CDR2 is SQIVND in the germline V gene (reference sequence). CDR3 DNA sequence: TGTGCCAGCCGACAGGGTGATGGCTACACCTTC. Translating it yields CASRQGDGYTF.

The sample holds a few counts of this clone. The chain has TRBV19 and TRBJ2-2; TRBD2 matches 10 bases. The CDR3 extends over 15 amino acids. The V segment lost 7 bases and the J segment 1 base; nucleotides outside the gene matches: 3. Germline values: CDR1 LNHDA, CDR2 SQIVND (reference sequence). The CDR3 DNA sequence: TGTGCCAGTACCGGACTAGCGGAGAACACCGGGGAGCTGTTTTTT. It translates to CASTGLAENTGELFF. Filled out from reference TRBV19 and TRBJ2-2, the complete variable domain reads DGGITQSPKYLFRKEGQNVTLSCEQNLNHDAMYWYRQDPGQGLRLIYYSQIVNDFQKGDIAEGYSVSREKKESFPLTVTSAQKNPTAFYLCASTGLAENTGELFFGEGSRLTVL.

J is TRBJ2-1 and V is TRBV11-3; 10 nucleotides agree with TRBD1. The V and J ends lost 5 bases and 6 bases, in that order; junction bases with no gene match: 7. This CDR3 comprises 15 residues. Looked up from germline, CDR1 is SGHNT and CDR2 is YENEEA. The CDR3 DNA is TGTGCCAGCAGCCACCGACAGGGGGCGTTCAATGAGCAGTTCTTC. Translating it yields CASSHRQGAFNEQFF.

This sequence joins TRBV28 and TRBJ2-7; D assignment may be TRBD1 or TRBD2 (5 bases each). Germline assignment: CDR1 MDHEN and CDR2 SYDVKM. Between the trimmed V and J ends, which lost 3 bases and 5 bases, there was a span of 11 bases. CDR3 length: 13 amino acids. This CDR3 is CASSFRVGDEQYF. As DNA, the CDR3 is TGTGCCAGCAGTTTCAGGGTCGGGGACGAGCAGTACTTC.

The V gene is TRBV19, the J gene TRBJ2-7; D is undetermined. This CDR3 spans 13 amino acids. Germline CDR1 reads LNHDA; CDR2 reads SQIVND (reference sequence). V dropped 5 bases and J dropped 0 bases, with 8 bases sitting between them. The CDR3 reads CASSDSHSYEQYF. CDR3 sequence (DNA): TGTGCCAGTAGTGACTCCCACTCCTACGAGCAGTACTTC.

The chain combines TRBV15 with TRBJ2-1; D is ambiguous. The ends were cut back, 6 bases at V and 4 bases at J, with 16 bases in the middle. This CDR3 has 15 residues. Germline lookup yields CDR1 LNHNV and CDR2 YYDKDF (reference sequence). CDR3 loop: CATSQSTTQYNEQFF. The CDR3 bases are TGTGCCACCAGTCAAAGCACAACCCAGTACAATGAGCAGTTCTTC. Full variable domain (remainder filled in from reference TRBV15 and TRBJ2-1): DAMVIQNPRYQVTQFGKPVTLSCSQTLNHNVMYWYQQKSSQAPKLLFHYYDKDFNNEADTPDNFQSRRPNTSFCFLDIRSPGLGDTAMYLCATSQSTTQYNEQFFGPGTRLTVL.

J is TRBJ1-2 and V is TRBV2; TRBD1 matches at 9 bases. The CDR3 is 14 amino acids. Losses at the gene ends were 5 bases for V and 7 bases for J; bases not matched to a gene: 8. CDR1 is SNHLY, CDR2 FYNNEI, per germline. Here the CDR3 reads CASSPPGQGGGYTF. The CDR3 DNA is TGTGCCAGCAGTCCCCCGGGACAGGGCGGTGGCTACACCTTC.

This chain connects TRBV10-1 to TRBJ2-7; D is tentatively TRBD1 or TRBD2 (6 bases each). Trimming cost V 2 bases and J 2 bases, with 13 bases left between them. Germline V gene sequence: CDR1 WNHNN, CDR2 SYGVQD (reference sequence). The CDR3 is 15 amino acids. CDR3 residues: CASSEGLGGPYEQYF. For the CDR3, the DNA is TGCGCCAGCAGTGAGGGGCTCGGGGGCCCCTACGAGCAGTACTTC.

V gene TRBV30 combines with J gene TRBJ1-1; unclear D gene. Germline CDR1 reads GTSNPN; CDR2 reads SVGIG (reference sequence). V lost 1 base to trimming and J lost 11 bases, with 17 bases between them. This CDR3 has 13 amino acids. The CDR3: CAWSGSLRPYAFF. CDR3 coding DNA: TGTGCCTGGAGTGGTTCTTTAAGACCCTACGCTTTCTTT.

The chain couples TRBV5-4 to TRBJ2-1; 11 positions agree with TRBD2. J lost 10 bases, V lost 4 bases, and 13 bases had no gene match. The CDR3 is made up of 16 amino acids. CDR1 and CDR2 (germline): SGHNT, YYREEE (reference sequence). The CDR3 region is CASSPGTSGPTREQFF. The CDR3, as DNA: TGTGCCAGCAGCCCCGGGACTAGCGGCCCTACGAGGGAGCAGTTCTTC.

The CDR3 sequence is CASSFRQAEAFF. The CDR3 DNA sequence: TGTGCCAGCAGCTTCCGACAGGCTGAAGCTTTCTTT. This rearrangement joins TRBV5-6 to TRBJ1-1; D is perhaps TRBD1 (6 bases). The CDR3 is 12 residues long. Germline values: CDR1 SGHDT, CDR2 YYEEEE. The ends were cut back, 2 bases at V and 6 bases at J, with 8 bases in the middle.

Concerning this clone itself: The sample contains more than one DNA sequence encoding this CDR3. This chain connects TRBV19 to TRBJ1-1, with no clear D. Trimming cost V 4 bases and J 1 base, with 10 bases left between them. Germline CDR1 is LNHDA and CDR2 is SQIVND (reference sequence). The CDR3 contains 14 residues. This chain's CDR3 is CASSTRGGNTEAFF. CDR3 coding DNA: TGTGCCAGTAGTACCAGAGGAGGGAACACTGAAGCTTTCTTT.

The rearrangement joins TRBV5-1 to TRBJ2-5; D is possibly TRBD2 (6 bases). Trimming stripped 4 bases from V and 2 bases from J, with 15 bases between. The CDR3 is 15 amino acids. CDR1 and CDR2 from the germline V gene are SGHRS and YFSETQ. The CDR3 spells CASSRGEARQETQYF. In DNA, the CDR3 is TGCGCCAGCAGCCGAGGGGAGGCACGACAAGAGACCCAGTACTTC.

This chain connects TRBV11-2 to TRBJ1-4, with D tentatively TRBD1 (6 bases). V lost 5 bases and J 0 bases, leaving 10 bases between the germline ends. In germline, CDR1 is SGHAT, CDR2 FQNNGV. There are 15 residues in the CDR3. The CDR3 DNA reads as TGTGCCAGCAGCGAATACAGGGCAACTAATGAAAAACTGTTTTTT. Protein sequence: CASSEYRATNEKLFF.

This chain links TRBV18 with TRBJ1-2; D may be TRBD1 (5 bases). The CDR3 loop spans 16 amino acids. Germline lookup yields CDR1 KGHSH and CDR2 LQKENI. V was pared by 1 base and J by 0 bases, with 12 bases between. CDR3 nucleotide sequence: TGTGCCAGCTCACCACAGGCAGGGACGGCTAACTATGGCTACACCTTC. The encoded protein is CASSPQAGTANYGYTF.

The chain recombines TRBV18 with TRBJ1-1; D not certain. Germline assignment: CDR1 KGHSH and CDR2 LQKENI. The CDR3 loop spans 15 amino acids. Deletions cut 2 bases from V and 0 bases from J, with 10 bases between. The CDR3 sequence: CASSPNEEMNTEAFF. In DNA, the CDR3 is TGTGCCAGCTCACCAAATGAGGAGATGAACACTGAAGCTTTCTTT.

This clone was observed a single time. The chain recombines TRBV19 with TRBJ2-5; 8 bases are shared with TRBD2. Trimming removed 5 bases from V and 5 bases from J; junction bases left unmatched: 10. Germline assignment: CDR1 LNHDA and CDR2 SQIVND (reference sequence). The CDR3 has 15 residues. Written as DNA, the CDR3 is TGTGCCAGTAGTCCCGGGGGGGGCTTGAGGGAGACCCAGTACTTC. Protein: CASSPGGGLRETQYF.

The chain has TRBV6-5 and TRBJ1-2, with a tentative D call TRBD1 (5 bases). Trimming took off 6 bases at V and 8 bases at J, with 16 bases between the two ends. Germline V gene lookup returns CDR1 MNHEY and CDR2 SVGAGI. CDR3 length: 13 residues. The CDR3 DNA reads TGTGCCAGCAGCATCGACAGATTACTAGGCTACACCTTC. This translates into CASSIDRLLGYTF.